This T cell receptor beta chain was sequenced for a study of blood T cells in healthy people across ages. This clonotype was seen only a few times. PCR was performed a second time for roughly 7 to 12 cycles using a sample-barcoded 5' primer and a J-beta primer mix. One entry per CDR3 protein results from TCRdb running MiXCR on the 5' RACE reads. The top ten clones hold roughly 3.5% of a sample with some 800,000 distinct CDR3 sequences, about 25% of them seen once. Per the germline V gene, CDR1 is LGHNA and CDR2 is YSLEER. The CDR3 spans 14 residues. The data were also submitted as part of a second study, on T cells of mothers and their children.

The chain recombines TRBV4-3 with TRBJ2-5, with D tentatively TRBD1 (6 bases). The end of the DNA aligns better with TRBJ2-7, so the J call may be wrong. Sequencing was carried out using blood. The sequence was collected from a boy younger than 18 in good health. This CDR3 reads CASSRVYRDTEQYF. In DNA form, the CDR3 reads TGCGCCAGCAGCCGGGTCTACCGGGACACCGAGCAGTACTTC.